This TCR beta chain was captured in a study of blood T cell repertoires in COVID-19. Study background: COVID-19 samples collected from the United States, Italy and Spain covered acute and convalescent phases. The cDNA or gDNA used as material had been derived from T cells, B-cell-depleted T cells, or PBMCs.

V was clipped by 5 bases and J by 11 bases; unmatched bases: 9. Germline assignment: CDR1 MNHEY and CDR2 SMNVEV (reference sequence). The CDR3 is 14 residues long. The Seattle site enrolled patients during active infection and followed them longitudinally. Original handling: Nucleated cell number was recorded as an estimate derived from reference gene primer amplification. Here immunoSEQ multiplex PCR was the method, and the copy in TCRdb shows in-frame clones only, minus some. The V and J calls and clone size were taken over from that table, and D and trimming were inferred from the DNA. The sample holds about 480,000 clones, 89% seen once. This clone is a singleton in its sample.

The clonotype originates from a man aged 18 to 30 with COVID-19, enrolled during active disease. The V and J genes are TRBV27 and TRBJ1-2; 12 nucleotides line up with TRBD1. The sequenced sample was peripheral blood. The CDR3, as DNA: TGTGCCAGCAGTGGGACAGGGGGCAACCTGGGGTACACCTTC. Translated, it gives CASSGTGGNLGYTF.